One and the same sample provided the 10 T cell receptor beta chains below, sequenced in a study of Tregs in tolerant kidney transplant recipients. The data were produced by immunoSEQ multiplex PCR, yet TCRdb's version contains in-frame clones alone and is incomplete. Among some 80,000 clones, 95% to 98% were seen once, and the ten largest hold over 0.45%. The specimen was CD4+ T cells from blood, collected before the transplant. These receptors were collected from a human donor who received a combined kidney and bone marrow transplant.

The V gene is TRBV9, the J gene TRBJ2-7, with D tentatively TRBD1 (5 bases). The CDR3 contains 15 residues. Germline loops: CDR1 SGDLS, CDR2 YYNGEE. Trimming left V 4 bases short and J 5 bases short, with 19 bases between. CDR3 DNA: TGTGCCAGCAGCCCCACGCAGGGTTCCGTCCACGAGCAGTACTTC. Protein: CASSPTQGSVHEQYF.

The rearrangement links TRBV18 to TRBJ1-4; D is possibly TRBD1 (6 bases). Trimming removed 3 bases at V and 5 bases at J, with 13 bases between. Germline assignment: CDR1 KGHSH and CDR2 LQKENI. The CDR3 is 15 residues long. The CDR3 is CASSPTGTRNEKLFF. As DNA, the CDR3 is TGTGCCAGCTCACCGACTGGGACACGGAATGAAAAACTGTTTTTT.

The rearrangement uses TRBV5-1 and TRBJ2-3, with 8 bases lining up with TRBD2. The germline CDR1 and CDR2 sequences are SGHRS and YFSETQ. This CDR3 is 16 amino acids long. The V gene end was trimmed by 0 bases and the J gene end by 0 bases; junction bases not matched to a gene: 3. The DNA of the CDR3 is TGCGCCAGCAGCTTGGCCCCTAGCGGGAGCACAGATACGCAGTATTTT. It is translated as CASSLAPSGSTDTQYF.

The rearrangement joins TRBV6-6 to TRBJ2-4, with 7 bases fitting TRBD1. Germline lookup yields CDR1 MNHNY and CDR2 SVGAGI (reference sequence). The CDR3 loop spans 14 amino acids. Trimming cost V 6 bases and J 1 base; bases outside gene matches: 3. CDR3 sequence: CASSRDSAKNIQYF. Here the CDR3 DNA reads TGTGCCAGCAGCAGGGACAGTGCCAAAAACATTCAGTACTTC.

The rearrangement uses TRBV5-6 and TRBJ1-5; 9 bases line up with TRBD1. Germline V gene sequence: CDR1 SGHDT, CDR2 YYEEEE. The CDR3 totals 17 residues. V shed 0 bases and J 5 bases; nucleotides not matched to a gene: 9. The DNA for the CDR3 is TGTGCCAGCAGCTTGGCCGGGACAGGGATATGGGATCAGCCCCAGCATTTT. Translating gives CASSLAGTGIWDQPQHF.

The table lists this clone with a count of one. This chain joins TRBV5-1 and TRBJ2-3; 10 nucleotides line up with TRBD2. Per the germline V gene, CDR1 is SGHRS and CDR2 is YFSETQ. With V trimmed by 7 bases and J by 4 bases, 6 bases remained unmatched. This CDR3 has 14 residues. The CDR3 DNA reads TGCGCCAGCGGGGGCCTAGCGGGAGCAGATACGCAGTATTTT. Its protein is CASGGLAGADTQYF.

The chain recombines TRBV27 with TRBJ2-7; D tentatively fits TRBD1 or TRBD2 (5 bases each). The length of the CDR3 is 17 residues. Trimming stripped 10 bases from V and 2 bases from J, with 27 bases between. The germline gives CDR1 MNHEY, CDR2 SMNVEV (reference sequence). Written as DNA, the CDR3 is TGTGCCACCAGGGAGATGGCCGTCCATGATACTACCTACGAGCAGTACTTC. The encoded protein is CATREMAVHDTTYEQYF.

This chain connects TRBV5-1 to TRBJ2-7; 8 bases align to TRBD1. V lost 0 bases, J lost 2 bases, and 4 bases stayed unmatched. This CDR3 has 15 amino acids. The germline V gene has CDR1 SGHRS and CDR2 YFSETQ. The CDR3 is CASSLARDRTYEQYF. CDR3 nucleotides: TGCGCCAGCAGCTTGGCCCGGGACAGGACCTACGAGCAGTACTTC.

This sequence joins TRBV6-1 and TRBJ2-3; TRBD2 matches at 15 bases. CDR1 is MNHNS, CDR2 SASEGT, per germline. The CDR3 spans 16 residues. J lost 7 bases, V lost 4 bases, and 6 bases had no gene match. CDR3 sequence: CASSAGLAGGTNTQYF. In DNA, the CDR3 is TGTGCCAGCAGTGCGGGACTAGCGGGGGGTACAAATACGCAGTATTTT.

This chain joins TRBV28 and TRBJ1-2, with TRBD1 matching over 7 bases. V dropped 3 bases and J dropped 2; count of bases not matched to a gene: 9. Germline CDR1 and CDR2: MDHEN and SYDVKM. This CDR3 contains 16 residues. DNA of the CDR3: TGTGCCAGCAGTTTCCGCCCCGGCAGGGGGAACTATGGCTACACCTTC. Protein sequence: CASSFRPGRGNYGYTF.